The 25 T cell receptor beta chains presented below share a single source sample, sequenced in a study of neoadjuvant anti-PD-1 for oral cavity cancer. Clones were sequenced by immunoSEQ multiplex PCR, and TCRdb holds only the in-frame ones, with some missing. The data show around 81,000 clones, approximately 80% seen once. Here the sequenced sample was PBMCs, taken before nivolumab (anti-PD-1) treatment. Receptor source: a person aged 35 to 85 with oral cavity squamous cell carcinoma.

This clone was seen once. The J gene is TRBJ1-1, the V gene TRBV27, with no clear D. Germline CDR1 reads MNHEY; CDR2 reads SMNVEV (reference sequence). Trimming left V 3 bases short and J 1 base short, with 18 bases between. This CDR3 has 17 residues. CDR3 protein: CASSFIEMDGGNTEAFF. The CDR3 DNA is TGTGCCAGCAGTTTTATCGAGATGGACGGAGGGAACACTGAAGCTTTCTTT.

The chain uses TRBV2 and TRBJ1-5; TRBD1 matches at 7 bases. This CDR3 is 13 amino acids long. Trimming cost V 7 bases and J 7 bases; bases outside gene matches: 7. Germline V CDR1 and CDR2: SNHLY, FYNNEI. As DNA, the CDR3 is TGTGCCAGCAAGACGGGACAGCCACAGCCCCAGCATTTT. Translated, it gives CASKTGQPQPQHF.

The chain links TRBV30 to TRBJ2-6; TRBD1 matches 8 bases. The CDR3 is 15 residues long. The trim removed 5 bases at V and 3 bases at J, leaving 6 bases unmatched. Germline CDR1 reads GTSNPN; CDR2 reads SVGIG (reference sequence). The DNA for the CDR3 is TGTGCCTGGGGACAGGGAGACAGTGGGGCCAACGTCCTGACTTTC. It is translated as CAWGQGDSGANVLTF. Drawing the rest from reference TRBV30 and TRBJ2-6, the complete variable domain is SQTIHQWPATLVQPVGSPLSLECTVEGTSNPNLYWYRQAAGRGLQLLFYSVGIGQISSEVPQNLSASRPQDRQFILSSKKLLLSDSGFYLCAWGQGDSGANVLTFGAGSRLTVL.

This clone came up a few times. The gene calls are TRBV7-6 and TRBJ2-2; D gene ambiguous. The CDR3 extends over 13 amino acids. Germline V gives CDR1 SGHVS, CDR2 FNYEAQ. V lost 7 bases and J lost 6, with 12 bases in between. CDR3 nucleotides: TGTGCCAGCACCTGGAGCGAGGCCGGGGAGCTGTTTTTT. Its translation is CASTWSEAGELFF.

This clone was seen a few times. The chain employs TRBV5-8 and TRBJ1-1, with D unresolved. Germline CDR1 is SGHTS and CDR2 is YDEGEE. V shed 0 bases and J shed 1 base, with 4 bases lying between them. This CDR3 is 13 amino acids long. CDR3 sequence: CASSLGENTEAFF. The CDR3 DNA follows: TGTGCCAGCAGCTTGGGAGAGAACACTGAAGCTTTCTTT.

This clone showed up just once. The gene calls are TRBV28 and TRBJ1-2; TRBD1 matches 8 bases. The V gene's germline CDR1 is MDHEN and CDR2 SYDVKM. The CDR3 totals 13 residues. The CDR3 DNA follows: TGTGCAACGGGACAGGCGACCCTATATGGCTACACCTTC. Its protein is CATGQATLYGYTF.

The rearrangement uses TRBV7-7 and TRBJ2-5; D tentatively reads TRBD1 or TRBD2 (6 bases each). The germline V gene encodes CDR1 SSHAT and CDR2 FNYEAQ (reference sequence). The CDR3 runs to 14 residues. The CDR3 DNA is TGTGCTAACCCGGGGGCAGGGATCGGAGAGACCCAGTACTTC. Translated: CANPGAGIGETQYF.

The CDR3 is CASSGGEQYF. CDR3 sequence (DNA): TGCGCCAGCAGCGGGGGCGAGCAGTACTTC. The chain carries TRBV5-1 and TRBJ2-7; perhaps D is TRBD1 or TRBD2 (5 bases each). The V and J ends lost 4 bases and 6 bases respectively, with 5 bases between them. CDR1 SGHRS and CDR2 YFSETQ come from the germline V gene. The CDR3 has 10 amino acids.

J is TRBJ1-5 and V is TRBV6-1, with D unresolved. The CDR3 loop spans 15 amino acids. Germline V gene sequence: CDR1 MNHNS, CDR2 SASEGT. V lost 0 bases to trimming and J lost 5 bases, with 11 bases between them. CDR3 residues: CASSEAPSSHQPQHF. CDR3 DNA: TGTGCCAGCAGTGAAGCACCATCGAGCCATCAGCCCCAGCATTTT.

The chain has TRBV6-1 and TRBJ2-5; a possible D gene is TRBD1 (6 bases). Germline CDR1 and CDR2: MNHNS and SASEGT. The V end was cut by 1 base, the J end by 5 bases, with 17 bases between. CDR3 length: 16 amino acids. This chain's CDR3 is CASSEEPFGQRETQYF. The CDR3 DNA sequence: TGTGCCAGCAGTGAAGAACCGTTCGGACAGCGGGAGACCCAGTACTTC.

The chain carries TRBV9 and TRBJ2-3; D is unclear. The CDR3 is made up of 14 amino acids. Germline V gives CDR1 SGDLS, CDR2 YYNGEE. The V and J ends lost 4 bases and 4 bases respectively, with 13 bases between them. The chain's CDR3 is CASSPRLDSDTQYF. In DNA, the CDR3 is TGTGCCAGCAGCCCCCGACTGGATTCAGATACGCAGTATTTT.

The gene calls are TRBV27 and TRBJ2-5; D gene unclear. Germline V lookup: CDR1 MNHEY, CDR2 SMNVEV (reference sequence). The germline V and J ends were trimmed by 10 bases and 7 bases, with 19 bases remaining between them. The CDR3 is made up of 13 amino acids. CDR3 in DNA: TGTGCCATCGTCCCTCGGCGGTCTTGGACCCAGTACTTC. Translated: CAIVPRRSWTQYF.

The chain employs TRBV5-1 and TRBJ2-1; D unresolved. Germline V gene lookup returns CDR1 SGHRS and CDR2 YFSETQ. Trimming took off 0 bases at V and 7 bases at J, with 14 bases between the two ends. This CDR3 region has 15 residues. CDR3 sequence: CASSLGVGRWNEQFF. DNA for the CDR3: TGCGCCAGCAGCTTGGGGGTCGGTAGGTGGAATGAGCAGTTCTTC.

The genes are TRBV27 and TRBJ2-7; unclear D gene. V was pared by 6 bases and J by 0 bases, with 15 bases between. The germline V gene encodes CDR1 MNHEY and CDR2 SMNVEV (reference sequence). This CDR3 comprises 15 residues. CDR3 region: CASSRSSVDSYEQYF. The DNA for the CDR3 is TGTGCCAGCAGCCGCAGCAGCGTAGACTCCTACGAGCAGTACTTC.

The V call is TRBV5-8, the J call TRBJ1-1; tentative D call: TRBD1 (5 bases). The CDR3 spans 14 residues. Trimming cost V 2 bases and J 11 bases, with 19 bases left between them. CDR1 and CDR2 from the germline V gene are SGHTS and YDEGEE. CDR3 sequence (DNA): TGTGCCAGCAGCTTCGGGGACTCCTCCCGAGACGCTTTCTTT. This translates into CASSFGDSSRDAFF.

The chain carries TRBV5-1 and TRBJ2-1; D may be TRBD2 (5 bases). The V end was cut by 0 bases, the J end by 6 bases, with 13 bases between. The V gene's germline CDR1 is SGHRS and CDR2 YFSETQ. This CDR3 region has 15 residues. CDR3 sequence reads: CASSLEAATPNEQFF. The CDR3 DNA reads TGCGCCAGCAGCTTGGAAGCGGCCACCCCCAATGAGCAGTTCTTC.

CDR3 residues: CASSNRDTEAFF. CDR3 nucleotides: TGTGCCAGTAGCAACAGGGACACTGAAGCTTTCTTT. The V gene is TRBV19, the J gene TRBJ1-1; weak D call: TRBD1 (6 bases). This CDR3 is built from 12 residues. Trimming cost V 6 bases and J 3 bases, with 8 bases left between them. Germline V gene lookup returns CDR1 LNHDA and CDR2 SQIVND (reference sequence).

J is TRBJ2-5 and V is TRBV9, with no clear D. This CDR3 has 14 residues. The germline V and J ends were trimmed by 0 bases and 4 bases, with 10 bases remaining between them. Looked up from germline, CDR1 is SGDLS and CDR2 is YYNGEE. CDR3 sequence reads: CASSVGGSTETQYF. CDR3 bases: TGTGCCAGCAGCGTAGGAGGTAGCACAGAGACCCAGTACTTC.

The chain combines TRBV7-6 with TRBJ2-1, with D uncertain. The germline V gene has CDR1 SGHVS and CDR2 FNYEAQ. V was pared by 2 bases and J by 0 bases, with 5 bases between. This CDR3 is 14 amino acids long. This CDR3 reads CASSLRVSYNEQFF. CDR3 nucleotides: TGTGCCAGCAGCTTAAGGGTCTCCTACAATGAGCAGTTCTTC.

For the CDR3, the DNA is TGTGCCTGGATCCCCAAGGGACACGAAAACCATCAGCCCCAGCATTTT. Protein product: CAWIPKGHENHQPQHF. The chain recombines TRBV30 with TRBJ1-5; weak D call: TRBD1 (6 bases). CDR3 length: 16 amino acids. Trimming cost V 4 bases and J 5 bases, with 21 bases left between them. Per the germline V gene, CDR1 is GTSNPN and CDR2 is SVGIG (reference sequence).

The chain uses TRBV9 and TRBJ2-3, with D hard to call. CDR1 SGDLS and CDR2 YYNGEE come from the germline V gene. V lost 4 bases and J 5 bases, leaving 11 bases between the germline ends. This CDR3 has 13 residues. For the CDR3, the DNA is TGTGCCAGCAGCCTTACCATGAGAGATACGCAGTATTTT. Translating it yields CASSLTMRDTQYF.

This clone appeared a few times. The CDR3 nucleotides are TGTGCCAGTAGGCCCAATAGCGGCGAGGGTGCCTACGAGCAGTACTTC. Protein sequence: CASRPNSGEGAYEQYF. The chain has TRBV19 and TRBJ2-7, with D maybe TRBD2 (6 bases). Trimming stripped 6 bases from V and 2 bases from J, with 20 bases between. Germline CDR1 LNHDA, CDR2 SQIVND (reference sequence). The CDR3 extends over 16 amino acids.

The chain carries TRBV19 and TRBJ2-3, with TRBD2 matching 8 bases. Germline assignment: CDR1 LNHDA and CDR2 SQIVND (reference sequence). V shed 3 bases, J shed 6 bases, and the junction held 8 bases outside the gene matches. There are 15 residues in the CDR3. CDR3 bases: TGTGCCAGTAGTATTCCCAGCGGGGGTAGGGATACGCAGTATTTT. Translating gives CASSIPSGGRDTQYF.

CDR3 in DNA: TGTGCCAGCAGTGAATCGGGCAGGGCCACCGGGGAGCTGTTTTTT. Translated: CASSESGRATGELFF. The chain is built from TRBV25-1 and TRBJ2-2; D is perhaps TRBD1 (5 bases). The germline V gene encodes CDR1 MGHDK and CDR2 SYGVNS. This CDR3 is built from 15 residues. Trimming removed 1 base at V and 4 bases at J, with 10 bases between.

In its sample, this clone was seen once. The chain joins TRBV5-1 to TRBJ2-1; TRBD2 matches at 13 bases. The V gene's germline CDR1 is SGHRS and CDR2 YFSETQ. Trimming at V came to 3 bases and at J to 0 bases, leaving 6 bases not matched to a gene. The CDR3 contains 18 residues. CDR3 DNA: TGCGCCAGCAGCTCCGGACTAGCGGGAGTTTACTCCTACAATGAGCAGTTCTTC. Translating it yields CASSSGLAGVYSYNEQFF.